This T cell receptor beta chain appears in the sequencing data of a study of glioma-infiltrating T cells after dendritic cell vaccination. Study-wide background: Patients received autologous tumor lysate-pulsed dendritic cell vaccination between about 2003 and 2013. Monocyte-derived dendritic cells, cultured about 7 days with IL-4 and GM-CSF, were pulsed with autologous tumor lysate.

CDR3 size: 15 residues. CDR1 is SNHLY, CDR2 FYNNEI, per germline. The V segment lost 4 bases and the J segment 2 bases; nucleotides outside the gene matches: 4. Selection required adequate fresh-frozen tumor tissue plus more than two years' survival data. The PCR used 60 V beta and 13 J beta primers. This table comes from immunoSEQ multiplex PCR, and its TCRdb copy is limited to in-frame clones, with some not included. The sample has 55,000 to 70,000 clones, approximately 85% seen once. This sequence was found in a human donor with glioblastoma. This chain joins TRBV2 and TRBJ2-1; 8 nucleotides match TRBD2. The sample here was blood, taken before dendritic cell vaccination. The CDR3 DNA is TGTGCCAGCAGTGCCACTAGCGGAGCCTACAATGAGCAGTTCTTC. It specifies CASSATSGAYNEQFF. The full variable domain, its missing parts supplied by reference TRBV2 and TRBJ2-1, is EPEVTQTPSHQVTQMGQEVILRCVPISNHLYFYWYRQILGQKVEFLVSFYNNEISEKSEIFDDQFSVERPDGSNFTLKIRSTKLEDSAMYFCASSATSGAYNEQFFGPGTRLTVL.